This passage covers 30 T cell receptor beta chains from one sample sequenced in a study of blood T cell repertoires in COVID-19. Sequencing used immunoSEQ multiplex PCR; TCRdb keeps in-frame clones, though not all of them. The repertoire includes about 170,000 clones, more than 70% of them detected once, and roughly 2% sits in the top ten. Input material: peripheral blood. The receptors come from a man aged 50 to 59 who had recovered from COVID-19.

V gene TRBV2 combines with J gene TRBJ2-2, with a tentative D call TRBD1 (5 bases). Trimming took 6 bases from V and 3 from J, leaving 20 bases between them. CDR3 length: 17 residues. Germline V gene lookup returns CDR1 SNHLY and CDR2 FYNNEI. This chain's CDR3 is CASRPTGRVSYTGELFF. CDR3 nucleotides: TGTGCCAGCAGGCCTACGGGCAGGGTATCTTACACCGGGGAGCTGTTTTTT.

The chain employs TRBV19 and TRBJ2-1; 10 positions match TRBD2. The CDR3 is made up of 17 amino acids. Per germline, CDR1 LNHDA and CDR2 SQIVND (reference sequence). Germline trimming cut 6 bases from V and 2 bases from J; bases unmatched to any gene: 10. The CDR3 is CASSKRTSGHTYNEQFF. DNA of the CDR3: TGTGCCAGTAGCAAGAGGACTAGCGGTCACACCTACAATGAGCAGTTCTTC.

The rearrangement uses TRBV4-1 and TRBJ2-1, with D possibly TRBD2 on 5 matching bases. CDR1 is MGHRA and CDR2 is YSYEKL in the germline V gene. The CDR3 covers 13 residues. V lost 0 bases and J lost 10, with 10 bases in between. CDR3 loop: CASSQERADEQFF. CDR3 coding DNA: TGCGCCAGCAGCCAAGAAAGAGCGGACGAGCAGTTCTTC.

The chain couples TRBV13 to TRBJ2-3, with TRBD2 matching 7 bases. CDR3 length: 15 amino acids. With 9 bases clipped from V and 2 bases from J, the junction kept 11 bases outside the gene matches. Germline loops: CDR1 PRHDT, CDR2 FYEKMQ (reference sequence). Here the CDR3 reads CASGSGRGFTDTQYF. The CDR3, as DNA: TGTGCCAGTGGATCTGGGCGGGGGTTCACAGATACGCAGTATTTT.

The chain combines TRBV28 with TRBJ2-4; D not certain. Trimming removed 5 bases from V and 3 bases from J, with 8 bases in between. Germline assignment: CDR1 MDHEN and CDR2 SYDVKM. CDR3 length equals 13 residues. This CDR3 is CASSPPHKNIQYF. In DNA, the CDR3 is TGTGCCAGCAGTCCCCCCCACAAAAACATTCAGTACTTC.

The sample holds one count of this clone. V and J are TRBV30 and TRBJ1-1; D possibly corresponds to TRBD1 (5 bases). Per the germline V gene, CDR1 is GTSNPN and CDR2 is SVGIG (reference sequence). The V and J ends lost 5 bases and 0 bases respectively, with 13 bases between them. The CDR3 sequence is 14 residues long. The CDR3 sequence: CAWASGPMNTEAFF. The CDR3, as DNA: TGTGCCTGGGCCTCAGGGCCCATGAACACTGAAGCTTTCTTT.

The chain joins TRBV5-4 to TRBJ1-4; 8 bases map to TRBD1. V gave up 5 bases and J gave up 7 bases; unmatched junction bases: 10. This CDR3 has 15 residues. The germline V gene has CDR1 SGHNT and CDR2 YYREEE (reference sequence). CDR3: CASSFSNRGGEKLFF. CDR3 sequence (DNA): TGTGCCAGCAGTTTCTCGAACAGGGGGGGTGAAAAACTGTTTTTT.

The chain links TRBV27 to TRBJ2-2, with 7 bases that match TRBD2. Germline lookup yields CDR1 MNHEY and CDR2 SMNVEV (reference sequence). V lost 8 bases and J lost 5; bases outside the gene matches: 14. The CDR3 sequence is 16 residues long. The chain's CDR3 is CASRLWEGKLTGELFF. The CDR3 DNA is TGTGCCAGCCGCCTTTGGGAGGGGAAGTTAACCGGGGAGCTGTTTTTT.

This clone has just a few counts. The chain combines TRBV5-1 with TRBJ2-1; 10 nucleotides agree with TRBD2. Germline lookup yields CDR1 SGHRS and CDR2 YFSETQ. J gave up 6 bases and V 2 bases, and 2 bases lay outside the gene matches. This CDR3 is built from 14 residues. CDR3 amino acids: CASSFSGGSNEQFF. The CDR3, as DNA: TGCGCCAGCAGCTTTAGCGGGGGGAGCAATGAGCAGTTCTTC.

This clone was detected only once. The CDR3 coding sequence is TGTGCCAGCAGTTCCCGGACAGGGGGCCACTATGGCTACACCTTC. Its translation: CASSSRTGGHYGYTF. The chain uses TRBV7-9 and TRBJ1-2; 11 positions match TRBD1. This CDR3 contains 15 residues. CDR1 is SEHNR, CDR2 FQNEAQ, per germline (reference sequence). V gave up 6 bases and J gave up 3 bases; unmatched junction bases: 6.

The chain carries TRBV12-3 or TRBV12-4 and TRBJ2-5; maybe TRBD2 (6 bases). The CDR3 length is 13 residues. V lost 6 bases, J lost 5 bases, and 13 bases lay in between. The CDR3, as DNA: TGTGCCAGCAGCCTCCGGAGGGAGGAGACCCAGTACTTC. Its protein product is CASSLRREETQYF.

The J gene is TRBJ2-3, the V gene TRBV18; 8 bases align to TRBD1. The CDR3 spans 14 residues. Germline CDR1 and CDR2: KGHSH and LQKENI. J gave up 8 bases and V 2 bases, and 6 bases lay outside the gene matches. The DNA for the CDR3 is TGTGCCAGCTCACCAGCAGGGGGCTGGGGTACGCAGTATTTT. Its protein is CASSPAGGWGTQYF. The variable domain in full, completed from reference TRBV18 and TRBJ2-3, reads NAGVMQNPRHLVRRRGQEARLRCSPMKGHSHVYWYRQLPEEGLKFMVYLQKENIIDESGMPKERFSAEFPKEGPSILRIQQVVRGDSAAYFCASSPAGGWGTQYFGPGTRLTVL.

This sequence joins TRBV5-4 and TRBJ2-3; 13 bases are a match to TRBD2. This CDR3 contains 17 residues. Germline V gene data show CDR1 as SGHNT and CDR2 as YYREEE (reference sequence). V was pared by 4 bases and J by 2 bases, with 7 bases of the junction left unmatched. The CDR3 nucleotides read TGTGCCAGCAGCCCTACTAGCGGGGGGGCTCCCACAGATACGCAGTATTTT. As protein: CASSPTSGGAPTDTQYF.

The CDR3 DNA sequence: TGTGCCATCAGACAACCGGGACAGGGGTTTAACGAGCAGTACTTC. Translating gives CAIRQPGQGFNEQYF. The chain has TRBV10-3 and TRBJ2-7, with 10 bases that match TRBD1. Germline V gene sequence: CDR1 ENHRY, CDR2 SYGVKD. Losses at the gene ends were 6 bases for V and 5 bases for J; bases not matched to a gene: 10. This CDR3 contains 15 residues.

This chain links TRBV28 with TRBJ1-1, with D possibly matching TRBD1 (6 bases). Trimming pared 7 bases from V and 8 bases from J, leaving 17 bases between. The germline V gene has CDR1 MDHEN and CDR2 SYDVKM. This CDR3 is built from 13 residues. The CDR3 bases are TGTGCCAGCATCCGCGGGGGGGGCGCCGAAGCTTTCTTT. This encodes CASIRGGGAEAFF.

The rearrangement joins TRBV27 to TRBJ1-2, with a tentative D call TRBD1 (5 bases). The V end lost 0 bases, the J end lost 5 bases, and 13 bases lay between the germline ends. Germline CDR1 is MNHEY and CDR2 is SMNVEV (reference sequence). The CDR3 contains 15 residues. CDR3 amino acids: CASSLSAGPGYGYTF. In nucleotides, the CDR3 is TGTGCCAGCAGTTTATCGGCAGGGCCAGGGTATGGCTACACCTTC.

The chain joins TRBV24-1 to TRBJ2-3; TRBD1 matches 7 bases. The CDR3 length is 15 residues. Trimming at V came to 2 bases and at J to 2 bases, leaving 3 bases not matched to a gene. Germline assignment: CDR1 KGHDR and CDR2 SFDVKD. CDR3 nucleotide sequence: TGTGCCACCAGTGATTCGGGACAGACCACAGATACGCAGTATTTT. Protein sequence: CATSDSGQTTDTQYF.

This chain connects TRBV19 to TRBJ2-2; possibly TRBD2 for D (5 bases). The V gene's germline CDR1 is LNHDA and CDR2 SQIVND (reference sequence). The CDR3 spans 15 residues. The germline V and J ends were trimmed by 3 bases and 2 bases, with 10 bases remaining between them. The CDR3 DNA sequence: TGTGCCAGTAGTATTTCCGGGATTAACACCGGGGAGCTGTTTTTT. Its protein is CASSISGINTGELFF.

The chain employs TRBV7-2 and TRBJ1-6, with D tentatively TRBD1 (6 bases). V shed 5 bases and J shed 4 bases, with 9 bases lying between them. This CDR3 spans 14 amino acids. In germline, CDR1 is SGHTA, CDR2 FQGNSA. The CDR3 sequence: CASSGGQYNSPLHF. The CDR3 DNA is TGTGCCAGCAGCGGAGGACAGTATAATTCACCCCTCCACTTT.

This clone was picked up one time. The rearrangement joins TRBV28 to TRBJ1-1; D call uncertain. Germline assignment: CDR1 MDHEN and CDR2 SYDVKM. V lost 8 bases and J 0 bases, leaving 16 bases between the germline ends. The CDR3 covers 15 residues. CDR3 sequence reads: CASGISGSLNTEAFF. DNA for the CDR3: TGTGCCAGCGGGATCAGTGGGAGCCTGAACACTGAAGCTTTCTTT.

CDR3 bases: TGTGCCAGCAGTTCACAGGGAGTAGAGGCTTTCTTT. Protein sequence: CASSSQGVEAFF. V and J are TRBV7-2 and TRBJ1-1; TRBD1 is a possible D gene (6 bases). The CDR3 contains 12 residues. Between the trimmed V and J ends, which lost 6 bases and 11 bases, there was a span of 16 bases. Germline V gene sequence: CDR1 SGHTA, CDR2 FQGNSA.

This chain uses TRBV19 with TRBJ2-6; D is perhaps TRBD1 (5 bases). Per the germline V gene, CDR1 is LNHDA and CDR2 is SQIVND (reference sequence). Trimming pared 4 bases from V and 0 bases from J, leaving 7 bases between. The CDR3 covers 15 residues. The CDR3 DNA follows: TGTGCCAGTAGTAAGACAGTCTCTGGGGCCAACGTCCTGACTTTC. This encodes CASSKTVSGANVLTF.

The chain has TRBV19 and TRBJ2-6; 7 bases agree with TRBD2. Germline V gene data show CDR1 as LNHDA and CDR2 as SQIVND (reference sequence). The J segment lost 4 bases and the V segment lost 1 base, leaving 7 bases of the junction unmatched. This CDR3 region has 17 residues. The CDR3 nucleotides are TGTGCCAGTAGTATAGCGGGGAGGGCGTCAGGGGCCAACGTCCTGACTTTC. It translates to CASSIAGRASGANVLTF.

The chain employs TRBV5-1 and TRBJ1-5, with D perhaps TRBD1 (6 bases). Germline values: CDR1 SGHRS, CDR2 YFSETQ. The ends were cut back, 4 bases at V and 4 bases at J, with 15 bases in the middle. CDR3 size: 15 residues. For the CDR3, the DNA is TGCGCCAGCAGCCCATTGGGACATCCTAATCAGCCCCAGCATTTT. It encodes CASSPLGHPNQPQHF.

This sequence joins TRBV4-2 and TRBJ1-5; no clear D gene. The CDR3 runs to 15 residues. The V gene's germline CDR1 is LGHNA and CDR2 YNFKEQ. Between the trimmed V and J ends, which lost 0 bases and 6 bases, there was a span of 12 bases. The CDR3 loop reads CASSQDTEAGQPQHF. The DNA for the CDR3 is TGTGCCAGCAGCCAAGATACGGAGGCTGGTCAGCCCCAGCATTTT.

The chain uses TRBV5-1 and TRBJ2-7; 15 bases fit TRBD2. The length of the CDR3 is 18 residues. Trimming removed 2 bases from V and 5 bases from J; junction bases left unmatched: 11. The germline V gene encodes CDR1 SGHRS and CDR2 YFSETQ. The CDR3 spells CASSFMGLAGGQIDEQYF. CDR3 DNA: TGCGCCAGCAGCTTCATGGGACTAGCGGGAGGTCAAATCGACGAGCAGTACTTC.

The count of this clone is one. The J gene is TRBJ1-2, the V gene TRBV24-1, with D perhaps TRBD1 (5 bases). V gave up 1 base and J gave up 7 bases, with 12 bases separating them. This CDR3 contains 14 residues. The germline CDR1 and CDR2 sequences are KGHDR and SFDVKD. CDR3 nucleotide sequence: TGTGCCACCAGTGATTTAACCGGGACTGGTGGCTACACCTTC. It specifies CATSDLTGTGGYTF.

V gene TRBV10-1 combines with J gene TRBJ2-5; 16 positions agree with TRBD2. Germline values: CDR1 WNHNN, CDR2 SYGVQD (reference sequence). This CDR3 has 17 amino acids. The ends lost 4 bases at V and 5 bases at J; junction bases unmatched: 7. For the CDR3, the DNA is TGCGCCAGCAGTGGACCGGGACTAGCGGGGGGGCAGGAGACCCAGTACTTC. Amino acid sequence: CASSGPGLAGGQETQYF.

This chain uses TRBV18 with TRBJ1-3, with D hard to call. Per germline, CDR1 KGHSH and CDR2 LQKENI. The V end was cut by 6 bases, the J end by 0 bases, with 15 bases between. CDR3 length: 16 residues. The CDR3 nucleotides read TGTGCCAGCTCCCGGGAACAGAGTGTCTCTGGAAACACCATATATTTT. It yields the protein CASSREQSVSGNTIYF.

This chain's CDR3 is CASSSQDRAKQYF. The CDR3 nucleotides read TGCGCCAGCAGCTCCCAGGACAGGGCCAAGCAGTACTTC. This chain connects TRBV5-1 to TRBJ2-7; TRBD1 matches 8 bases. The CDR3 has 13 residues. After removal of 3 bases from V and 8 bases from J, the junction contained 7 bases not matched to a gene. CDR1 and CDR2 (germline): SGHRS, YFSETQ. Together with reference TRBV5-1 and TRBJ2-7, the CDR3 gives the full variable domain: KAGVTQTPRYLIKTRGQQVTLSCSPISGHRSVSWYQQTPGQGLQFLFEYFSETQRNKGNFPGRFSGRQFSNSRSEMNVSTLELGDSALYLCASSSQDRAKQYFGPGTRLTVT.